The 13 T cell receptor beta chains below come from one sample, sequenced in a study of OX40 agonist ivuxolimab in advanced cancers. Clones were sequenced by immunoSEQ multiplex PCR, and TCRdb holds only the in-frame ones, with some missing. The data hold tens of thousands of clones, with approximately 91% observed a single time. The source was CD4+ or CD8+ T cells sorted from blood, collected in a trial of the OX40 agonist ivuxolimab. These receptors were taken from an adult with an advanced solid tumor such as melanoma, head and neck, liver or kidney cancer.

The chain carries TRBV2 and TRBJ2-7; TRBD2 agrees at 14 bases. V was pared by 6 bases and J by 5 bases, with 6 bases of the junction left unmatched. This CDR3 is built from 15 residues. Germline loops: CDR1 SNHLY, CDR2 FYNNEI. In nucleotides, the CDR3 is TGTGCCAGCAGACGACTAGCGGGAGGGGCCCACGAGCAGTACTTC. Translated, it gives CASRRLAGGAHEQYF.

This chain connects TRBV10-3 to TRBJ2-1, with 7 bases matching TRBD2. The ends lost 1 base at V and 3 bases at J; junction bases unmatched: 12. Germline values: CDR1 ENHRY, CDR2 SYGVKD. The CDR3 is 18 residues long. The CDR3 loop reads CAISELKTTSEDYNEQFF. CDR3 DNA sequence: TGTGCCATCAGTGAGTTGAAAACTACTAGCGAAGACTACAATGAGCAGTTCTTC.

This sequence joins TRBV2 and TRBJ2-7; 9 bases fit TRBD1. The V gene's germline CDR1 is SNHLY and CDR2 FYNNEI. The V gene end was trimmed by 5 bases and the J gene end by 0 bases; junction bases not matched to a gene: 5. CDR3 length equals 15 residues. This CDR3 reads CASSLDRGASYEQYF. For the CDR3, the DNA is TGTGCCAGCAGTTTAGACAGGGGGGCCTCCTACGAGCAGTACTTC.

The CDR3 DNA follows: TGTGCCAGCAGCATATGGGACAGTAACAATGAGCAGTTCTTC. Amino acids: CASSIWDSNNEQFF. This rearrangement joins TRBV7-9 to TRBJ2-1; 7 positions match TRBD1. This CDR3 is built from 14 residues. Germline V gene sequence: CDR1 SEHNR, CDR2 FQNEAQ (reference sequence). Unmatched junction bases numbered 6, after V lost 5 bases and J lost 5 bases.

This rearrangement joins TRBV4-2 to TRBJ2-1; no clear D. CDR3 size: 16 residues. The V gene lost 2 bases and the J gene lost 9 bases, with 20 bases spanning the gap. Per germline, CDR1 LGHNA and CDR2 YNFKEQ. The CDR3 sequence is CASSQLEQTHSGEQFF. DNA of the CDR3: TGTGCCAGCAGCCAACTCGAACAGACCCATTCGGGTGAGCAGTTCTTC.

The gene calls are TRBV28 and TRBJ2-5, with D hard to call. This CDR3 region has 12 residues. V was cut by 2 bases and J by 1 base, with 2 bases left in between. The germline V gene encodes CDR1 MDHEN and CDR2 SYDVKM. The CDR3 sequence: CASSLLQETQYF. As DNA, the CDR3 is TGTGCCAGCAGTTTACTCCAAGAGACCCAGTACTTC. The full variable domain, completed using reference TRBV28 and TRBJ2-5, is DVKVTQSSRYLVKRTGEKVFLECVQDMDHENMFWYRQDPGLGLRLIYFSYDVKMKEKGDIPEGYSVSREKKERFSLILESASTNQTSMYLCASSLLQETQYFGPGTRLLVL.

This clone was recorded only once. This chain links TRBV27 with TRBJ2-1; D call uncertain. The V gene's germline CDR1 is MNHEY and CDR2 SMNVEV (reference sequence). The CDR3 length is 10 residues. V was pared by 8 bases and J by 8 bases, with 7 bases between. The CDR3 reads CASGHYEQFF. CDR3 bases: TGTGCCAGCGGCCACTATGAGCAGTTCTTC.

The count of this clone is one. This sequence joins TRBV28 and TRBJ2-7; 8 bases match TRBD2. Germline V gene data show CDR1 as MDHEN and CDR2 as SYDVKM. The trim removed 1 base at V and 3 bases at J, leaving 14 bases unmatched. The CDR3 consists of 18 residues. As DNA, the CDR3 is TGTGCCAGCAGTTTATCCCCCCCCTCTGTAGCGGGAAACTACGAGCAGTACTTC. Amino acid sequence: CASSLSPPSVAGNYEQYF.

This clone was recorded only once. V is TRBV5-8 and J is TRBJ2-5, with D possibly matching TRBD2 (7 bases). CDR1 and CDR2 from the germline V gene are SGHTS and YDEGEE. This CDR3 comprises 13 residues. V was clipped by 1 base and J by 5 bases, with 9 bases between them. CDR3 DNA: TGTGCCAGCAGCTTGTGGGGGGGCGAGACCCAGTACTTC. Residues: CASSLWGGETQYF. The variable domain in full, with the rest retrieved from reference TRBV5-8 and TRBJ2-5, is EAGVTQSPTHLIKTRGQQATLRCSPISGHTSVYWYQQALGLGLQFLLWYDEGEERNRGNFPPRFSGRQFPNYSSELNVNALELEDSALYLCASSLWGGETQYFGPGTRLLVL.

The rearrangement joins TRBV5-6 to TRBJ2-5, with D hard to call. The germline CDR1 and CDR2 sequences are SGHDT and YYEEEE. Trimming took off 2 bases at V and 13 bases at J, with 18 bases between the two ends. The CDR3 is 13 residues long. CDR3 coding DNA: TGTGCCAGCAGCTTCAATCCCGCAAATCCAGGGTACTTC. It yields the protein CASSFNPANPGYF.

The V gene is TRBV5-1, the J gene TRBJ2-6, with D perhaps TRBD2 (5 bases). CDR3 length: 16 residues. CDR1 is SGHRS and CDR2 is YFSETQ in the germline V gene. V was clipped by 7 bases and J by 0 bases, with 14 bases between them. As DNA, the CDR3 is TGCGCCAGCCGACCAACGGGGAGCTCTGGGGCCAACGTCCTGACTTTC. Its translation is CASRPTGSSGANVLTF.

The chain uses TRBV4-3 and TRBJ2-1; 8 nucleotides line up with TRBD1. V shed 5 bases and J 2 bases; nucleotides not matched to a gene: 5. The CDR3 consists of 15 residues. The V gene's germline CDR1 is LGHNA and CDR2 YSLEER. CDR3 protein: CASSGDRGPYNEQFF. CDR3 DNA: TGCGCCAGCAGCGGAGACAGGGGCCCCTACAATGAGCAGTTCTTC.

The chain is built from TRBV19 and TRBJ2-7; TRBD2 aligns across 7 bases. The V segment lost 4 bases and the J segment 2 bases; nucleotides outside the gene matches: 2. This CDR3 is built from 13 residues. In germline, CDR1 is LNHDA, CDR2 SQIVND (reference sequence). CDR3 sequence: CASSSGRTYEQYF. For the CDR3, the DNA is TGTGCCAGTAGTAGCGGGAGAACCTACGAGCAGTACTTC.